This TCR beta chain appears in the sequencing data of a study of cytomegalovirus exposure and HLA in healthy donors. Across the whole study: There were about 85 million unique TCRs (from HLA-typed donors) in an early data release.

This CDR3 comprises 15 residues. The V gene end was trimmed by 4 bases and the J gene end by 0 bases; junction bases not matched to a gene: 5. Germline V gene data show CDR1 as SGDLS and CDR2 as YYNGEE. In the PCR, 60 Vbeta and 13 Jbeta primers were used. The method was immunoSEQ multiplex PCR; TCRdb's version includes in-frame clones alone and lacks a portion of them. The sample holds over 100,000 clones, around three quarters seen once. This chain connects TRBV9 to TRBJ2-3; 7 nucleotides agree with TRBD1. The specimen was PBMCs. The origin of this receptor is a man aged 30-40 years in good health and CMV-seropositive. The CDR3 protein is CASSSRTGSTDTQYF. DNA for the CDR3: TGTGCCAGCAGCTCGAGGACAGGTAGCACAGATACGCAGTATTTT.